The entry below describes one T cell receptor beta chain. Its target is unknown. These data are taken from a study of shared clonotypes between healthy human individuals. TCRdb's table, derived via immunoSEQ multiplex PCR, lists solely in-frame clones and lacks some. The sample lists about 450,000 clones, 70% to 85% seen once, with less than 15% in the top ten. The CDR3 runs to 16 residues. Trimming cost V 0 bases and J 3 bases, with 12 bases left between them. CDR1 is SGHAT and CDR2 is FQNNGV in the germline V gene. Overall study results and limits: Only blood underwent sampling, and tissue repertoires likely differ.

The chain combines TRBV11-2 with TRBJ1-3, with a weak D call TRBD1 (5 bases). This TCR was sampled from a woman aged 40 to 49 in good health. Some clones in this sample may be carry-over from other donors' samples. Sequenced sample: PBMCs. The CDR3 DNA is TGTGCCAGCAGCTTAGATCCCAGGGCCTTTGGAAACACCATATATTTT. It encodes CASSLDPRAFGNTIYF.